These T cell receptor beta chains were read from a single sample in a study of blood T cells in healthy people across ages. One entry per CDR3 protein, called by TCRdb with MiXCR from the 5' RACE reads. The data hold 1.5 million to 2 million distinct CDR3 sequences, with approximately 40% observed a single time. Material: blood. These TCRs come from a human donor in good health. The CDR3 runs from the conserved cysteine through the conserved F or W. D genes are given only for firm matches. The size of a clone is reported for some rows only, either as once, few or many, or as a class for expanded clones.

cdr3_length,j_call,d_call,clone_size,v_call,cdr3_nt,cdr3_aa
15,TRBJ1-2,NA,NA,TRBV3-1,TGTGCCAGCAGCCACGGTCTAGGCAGGGCCTATGGCTACACCTTC,CASSHGLGRAYGYTF
15,TRBJ1-2,NA,NA,TRBV6-1,TGTGCCAGCAGTTGGAGGAGACAGACTAACTATGGCTACACCTTC,CASSWRRQTNYGYTF
15,TRBJ2-7,TRBD2,few,TRBV9,TGTGCCAGCAGCCCCCTGGTAGTAGCGGGGGACGAGCAGTACTTC,CASSPLVVAGDEQYF
16,TRBJ2-1,TRBD2,few,TRBV12-3/TRBV12-4,TGTGCCAACAGTCATACTAGCGGGGGTCGCTTGGATGAGCAGTTCTTC,CANSHTSGGRLDEQFF
17,TRBJ2-7,NA,NA,TRBV20-1,TGCAGTGCCACACCCCTTGAGGTCCCGGACTGGTACTACGAGCAGTACTTC,CSATPLEVPDWYYEQYF
15,TRBJ1-2,TRBD1,NA,TRBV11-2,TGTGCCAGCAGAACCGGCCTCGGACAGGCCTATCGCTACACCTTC,CASRTGLGQAYRYTF
15,TRBJ2-2,NA,NA,TRBV12-3/TRBV12-4,TGTGCCAGCAGTCCCCCGACGAAGGAAGTCGGGGAGCTGTTTTTT,CASSPPTKEVGELFF
21,TRBJ2-6,TRBD2,few,TRBV2,TGTGCCAGCAGTGATTTTCGTCCTAGCGGGGGGGCAAGTTCTGGGGCCAACGTCCTGACTTTC,CASSDFRPSGGASSGANVLTF
18,TRBJ2-5,NA,few,TRBV5-5,TGTGCCAGCAGCTTTGTAAGTTACAGGGCCCTGCGGGGTTCCTTGCAGTACTTC,CASSFVSYRALRGSLQYF
16,TRBJ1-2,NA,few,TRBV11-3,TGTGCCAGCAGCTCACAACGGGAACCCCCTGCTCCGGGCTACACCTTC,CASSSQREPPAPGYTF
13,TRBJ1-4,NA,many,TRBV12-3/TRBV12-4,TGTGCCAGCAGTCCCCCGACTAATGAAAAACTGTTTTTT,CASSPPTNEKLFF
16,TRBJ2-1,TRBD2,once,TRBV6-5,TGTGCCAGCAGTTACCCTCTAGCGGGGGGCAAGAATGAGCAGTTCTTC,CASSYPLAGGKNEQFF
12,TRBJ2-1,NA,NA,TRBV29-1,TGCAGCGTTAACACGGAGAGCAATGAGCAGTTCTTC,CSVNTESNEQFF
14,TRBJ1-2,NA,NA,TRBV20-1,TGCAGTGCTAGAGATCCAGTCCCCAACTATGGCTACACCTTC,CSARDPVPNYGYTF
17,TRBJ2-3,NA,NA,TRBV5-1,TGCGCCAGCAGCTTCGATAGGAGAACTAGGGTAATGGATACGCAGTATTTT,CASSFDRRTRVMDTQYF
15,TRBJ1-5,NA,NA,TRBV7-2,TGTGCCAGCAGCCGAGTGGGGGGTCACTATCAGCCCCAGCATTTT,CASSRVGGHYQPQHF
11,TRBJ1-1,NA,NA,TRBV29-1,TGCAGCGGGGACTTTAACACTGAAGCTTTCTTT,CSGDFNTEAFF
14,TRBJ2-5,TRBD2,NA,TRBV29-1,TGCAGCGCTTCAGGAGCGGGGGTTAAAGAGACCCAGTACTTC,CSASGAGVKETQYF
17,TRBJ1-2,TRBD1,NA,TRBV7-2,TGTGCCAGCAGCTTACCGGAAAGCCGACAGGGCTCTGGTGGCTACACCTTC,CASSLPESRQGSGGYTF
13,TRBJ2-7,NA,NA,TRBV4-3,TGCGCCAGCAGCCAAGAGTTGGGTTACGAGCAGTACTTC,CASSQELGYEQYF
16,TRBJ2-1,TRBD1,many,TRBV5-1,TGCGCCAGCAGCTTGTCCAGGACAGGTGGGAACAATGAGCAGTTCTTC,CASSLSRTGGNNEQFF